This TCR beta chain appears in the sequencing data of a study of radiation and T cells in renal cell carcinoma (dated by TCRdb to the early 2020s). About the study as a whole: TCR beta sequencing covered over 50 samples in total, comprising around 25 tumors and around 27 peripheral blood samples. Across all 50 or so samples, 4,016,671 unique CDR3 nucleotide sequences, encoding 2.5 million to 3 million unique CDR3 amino acid sequences, were identified.

Following the manufacturer's recommendations, the immunoSEQ kit was used to generate TCR beta libraries from genomic DNA. For library preparation, a first multiplex PCR was performed with proprietary primers, followed by a second PCR in which unique barcodes were added, and bead cleanups were performed after each round. A positive control reaction and a negative control reaction, both provided in the kit, were run with every batch of samples. The final libraries were assessed on an Agilent 4200 TapeStation D1000 ScreenTape, pooled by volume, and quantified by qPCR. Sequencing was performed on an Illumina NextSeq500 using a MidOutput 150-cycle cartridge, with 156 Read1 cycles, 15 Index1 cycles, and the kit custom primers. The pooled library was loaded at roughly 0.93 pM, with an approximately 20% PhiX control spiked in. Turning to the authors' computational methods: The vendor-processed data were analyzed in R, and a clonotype was defined as all T cells that share the same CDR3 nucleotide sequence. In the clone abundance analyses, frequencies in each sample were normalized to that sample's 10,000 most abundant clones. Before analysis, public T cell clones were removed, and these numbered fewer than six per sample on average. The dominant motif analysis was done with ImmunoMap using the PAM10 matrix, a gap penalty of 30, and a homology threshold of 0.3, and motifs with a cumulative frequency of at least 0.01 were considered dominant. An abundance difference of at least 32-fold between compartments was the criterion for calling clonotypes tumor-enriched or baseline blood-enriched. The Baroni-Urbani and Buser coefficient was used to measure tumor-blood repertoire similarity, and groups were compared with two-tailed Wilcoxon tests in R. Drawn from immuneACCESS, this table holds only the in-frame rearrangements with V and J called that TCRdb kept. Clones are partly lost; checked studies trace under half to an unresolved V gene and leave the rest unexplained. V, J and clone size were drawn from that table, and D and trimming were deduced from the DNA. The sample table contains 15,000 to 20,000 clones; only one count was recorded for 50% of them. The top ten constitute around two fifths of the sample.

In this sample, this clone turned up once. No antigen is known for it. Base quality data are lacking; no much larger clone is found one base away. One read represents weak support. This specimen's time point label, per the study, means: tumor resected at nephrectomy. The sample's treatment or condition label, decoded: 15 Gy SBRT to primary tumor, nephrectomy 4 weeks later. The samples were drawn from a clinical trial, where primary renal cell carcinomas were treated with 15 Gy of stereotactic body radiation therapy and then removed by nephrectomy 4 weeks afterward. Every patient's renal cell carcinoma showed clear cell pathology. Tumor processing involved mechanical dissociation, digestion with collagenase/hyaluronidase at 37 degrees C, handling in gentleMACS C tubes, and storage in liquid nitrogen. Genomic DNA for TCR sequencing was prepared using the QIAamp DNA Blood Mini Kit (Qiagen). The analyses included only samples that passed all quality control checks.

The paper's findings and limits, for the study overall: Effects of radiation dose or scheduling on the TCR repertoire could not be addressed with the single-armed trial design. Only small tumor regions of around 0.94 g were available, so intratumoral heterogeneity was not captured. Because no pretreatment tumor biopsies were available, whether clonotypes were present in the tumor at baseline could not be determined. An increase in top tumor clonotypes in blood was observed from baseline to 2 weeks post-radiation, followed by contraction by 4 weeks, which was taken to suggest transient expansion of tumor-resident clones. Compared with control tumors, irradiated tumors had a greater number of dominant CDR3 motifs, and those motifs took up a bigger portion of the repertoire. Compared with controls, irradiated tumors had higher TCR clonality, as the top 100 clonotypes made up an average of around 50% of the repertoire, versus around 45% in nephrectomy-only tumors.

For CDR1 and CDR2, the germline V gene lists MNHEY and SVGAGI. The CDR3 spans 11 residues, from the cysteine through the phenylalanine. Solely the CDR3 DNA is kept, with 33 bases framed from the first base. V is pared back by 10 bases and J by 4 bases, with 11 bases lying between the germline termini. Rearrangement joined TRBV6-5 to TRBJ2-7; the D gene lacks a confident call. This receptor was taken from a woman aged 55-69 years with renal cell carcinoma. This material consisted of tumor tissue, taken from a patient whose treatment included radiotherapy and nephrectomy. The CDR3 protein sequence reads: CATAGEYEQYF. The nucleotide sequence is given as TGTGCCACCGCAGGAGAATACGAGCAGTACTTC.